A single sample gave rise to the 14 T cell receptor beta chains below, sequenced in a study of T cell responses to AZD1222 COVID-19 vaccine. TCRdb's table, derived via immunoSEQ multiplex PCR, lists solely in-frame clones and lacks some. The table lists approximately 260,000 clones, approximately 93% of them singletons. This specimen was peripheral blood, taken on day 0 of AZD1222 vaccination. These receptors were collected from an adult in good health.

This chain links TRBV18 with TRBJ2-7, with 16 bases that match TRBD2. The length of the CDR3 is 16 residues. The ends lost 0 bases at V and 6 bases at J; junction bases unmatched: 2. From germline, CDR1 is KGHSH and CDR2 LQKENI. The CDR3 DNA follows: TGTGCCAGCTCACCACCGGGGACTAGCGGGAGGGGCGAGCAGTACTTC. This sequence encodes CASSPPGTSGRGEQYF.

The CDR3 coding sequence is TGTGCCAGCAGCGGAGGGACTAGCGGGAGTCTGGGGGAGCAGTACTTC. Translation: CASSGGTSGSLGEQYF. The rearrangement uses TRBV9 and TRBJ2-7; 14 nucleotides agree with TRBD2. Looked up from germline, CDR1 is SGDLS and CDR2 is YYNGEE. This CDR3 comprises 16 residues. V was pared by 3 bases and J by 7 bases, with 9 bases of the junction left unmatched.

The rearrangement links TRBV7-9 to TRBJ1-4; 7 positions agree with TRBD1. CDR3 length equals 15 residues. Germline CDR1 reads SEHNR; CDR2 reads FQNEAQ (reference sequence). The trim removed 6 bases at V and 8 bases at J, leaving 12 bases unmatched. The CDR3 spells CASRTEGTVGEKLFF. DNA for the CDR3: TGTGCCAGCAGGACCGAAGGGACAGTAGGGGAAAAACTGTTTTTT.

The rearrangement uses TRBV2 and TRBJ1-3, with D perhaps matching TRBD1 (6 bases). Trimming removed 7 bases from V and 5 bases from J, with 12 bases in between. The CDR3 runs 13 residues. Germline values: CDR1 SNHLY, CDR2 FYNNEI. The chain's CDR3 is CASTWTVRNTIYF. The CDR3 coding sequence is TGTGCCAGCACCTGGACAGTACGAAACACCATATATTTT. Drawing the rest from reference TRBV2 and TRBJ1-3, the complete variable domain is EPEVTQTPSHQVTQMGQEVILRCVPISNHLYFYWYRQILGQKVEFLVSFYNNEISEKSEIFDDQFSVERPDGSNFTLKIRSTKLEDSAMYFCASTWTVRNTIYFGEGSWLTVV.

This chain joins TRBV4-3 and TRBJ2-1, with 8 bases fitting TRBD2. The CDR3 runs to 15 residues. Trimming took 4 bases from V and 7 from J; bases not matched to a gene: 9. The germline CDR1 and CDR2 sequences are LGHNA and YSLEER. The CDR3 DNA follows: TGCGCCAGCAGCCTTTCGGGACTAGGGACTAATGAGCAGTTCTTC. This encodes CASSLSGLGTNEQFF.

The chain carries TRBV7-2 and TRBJ2-3; 8 positions agree with TRBD2. The J segment lost 3 bases and the V segment lost 5 bases, leaving 7 bases of the junction unmatched. CDR3 length: 15 amino acids. Germline V gene sequence: CDR1 SGHTA, CDR2 FQGNSA. The CDR3 nucleotides read TGTGCCAGCAGCGGATATAGCGGGACTACAGATACGCAGTATTTT. It yields the protein CASSGYSGTTDTQYF.

This clone was counted a single time. The V and J genes are TRBV2 and TRBJ2-2; tentatively, D is TRBD1 (6 bases). The CDR3 is 13 residues long. CDR1 and CDR2 (germline): SNHLY, FYNNEI. Trimming removed 5 bases at V and 3 bases at J, with 7 bases between. The CDR3 loop is CASSTGYTGELFF. CDR3 in DNA: TGTGCCAGCAGTACAGGGTACACCGGGGAGCTGTTTTTT.

The V and J genes are TRBV19 and TRBJ2-2; TRBD1 aligns across 9 bases. The ends lost 4 bases at V and 5 bases at J; junction bases unmatched: 5. This CDR3 has 15 residues. Germline CDR1 LNHDA, CDR2 SQIVND (reference sequence). CDR3 DNA sequence: TGTGCCAGTAGTAGGGACAGGGCTGGGACCGGGGAGCTGTTTTTT. It yields the protein CASSRDRAGTGELFF. The entire variable domain, with the rest obtained from reference TRBV19 and TRBJ2-2, is as follows: DGGITQSPKYLFRKEGQNVTLSCEQNLNHDAMYWYRQDPGQGLRLIYYSQIVNDFQKGDIAEGYSVSREKKESFPLTVTSAQKNPTAFYLCASSRDRAGTGELFFGEGSRLTVL.

The chain recombines TRBV28 with TRBJ2-1; 7 nucleotides match TRBD1. The junction had 4 bases not matched to a gene; V was cut back by 8 bases and J by 0 bases. CDR1 MDHEN and CDR2 SYDVKM come from the germline V gene. There are 14 residues in the CDR3. The chain's CDR3 is CASLPGGSYNEQFF. The CDR3, as DNA: TGTGCCAGCCTGCCAGGGGGCTCCTACAATGAGCAGTTCTTC.

The V call is TRBV19, the J call TRBJ2-1; 11 nucleotides agree with TRBD2. Germline CDR1 reads LNHDA; CDR2 reads SQIVND (reference sequence). The V segment lost 6 bases and the J segment 4 bases; nucleotides outside the gene matches: 8. This CDR3 has 16 amino acids. This CDR3 reads CASRTRLAGRYNEQFF. The CDR3 DNA reads as TGTGCCAGTAGAACCCGACTAGCGGGAAGATACAATGAGCAGTTCTTC.

This clone was observed a single time. The chain is built from TRBV28 and TRBJ2-6, with TRBD2 matching 8 bases. V lost 7 bases and J lost 1; bases outside the gene matches: 3. The CDR3 loop spans 15 amino acids. Germline V CDR1 and CDR2: MDHEN, SYDVKM. CDR3 sequence reads: CASTRGGSGANVLTF. Written as DNA, the CDR3 is TGTGCCAGCACCCGGGGGGGTTCTGGGGCCAACGTCCTGACTTTC. Drawing the rest from reference TRBV28 and TRBJ2-6, the complete variable domain is DVKVTQSSRYLVKRTGEKVFLECVQDMDHENMFWYRQDPGLGLRLIYFSYDVKMKEKGDIPEGYSVSREKKERFSLILESASTNQTSMYLCASTRGGSGANVLTFGAGSRLTVL.

The rearrangement links TRBV11-2 to TRBJ1-6, with D unresolved. In germline, CDR1 is SGHAT, CDR2 FQNNGV. CDR3 length: 15 residues. Trimming removed 5 bases at V and 7 bases at J, with 15 bases between. CDR3 amino acids: CASSLLRSLNSPLHF. For the CDR3, the DNA is TGTGCCAGCAGCCTACTACGCAGTCTGAATTCACCCCTCCACTTT.

V is TRBV7-6 and J is TRBJ1-6; the D is unclear. The germline V and J ends were trimmed by 0 bases and 9 bases, with 9 bases remaining between them. The CDR3 runs to 14 residues. Germline V gene lookup returns CDR1 SGHVS and CDR2 FNYEAQ. DNA of the CDR3: TGTGCCAGCAGCTTAGCAGGCGGTGGTTCACCCCTCCACTTT. Translating it yields CASSLAGGGSPLHF. The full variable domain, with the rest looked up from reference TRBV7-6 and TRBJ1-6, is GAGVSQSPRYKVTKRGQDVALRCDPISGHVSLYWYRQALGQGPEFLTYFNYEAQQDKSGLPNDRFSAERPEGSISTLTIQRTEQRDSAMYRCASSLAGGGSPLHFGNGTRLTVT.

The chain links TRBV25-1 to TRBJ2-3, with D possibly matching TRBD2 (5 bases). Trimming removed 7 bases from V and 0 bases from J, with 14 bases in between. Germline V lookup: CDR1 MGHDK, CDR2 SYGVNS. The CDR3 length is 15 residues. DNA of the CDR3: TGTGCCAGCAAGGGAGACATTCCTAGCACAGATACGCAGTATTTT. It codes for CASKGDIPSTDTQYF.